The TCR beta chain under discussion was sequenced for a study of CD4+ T cells in melanoma. Whole-study results and caveats: A reported correlation linked neoantigen-specific CD4+ T cells to CD8+, macrophage and B cell function. Diverse differentiation states were reported for melanoma neoantigen-specific CD4+ T cells.

The CDR3 consists of 14 residues. V was cut by 2 bases and J by 2 bases, with 9 bases left in between. CDR1 and CDR2 from the germline V gene are KGHSH and LQKENI. In regard to this clone: Its antigen is still unknown.

The protocol was immunoSEQ multiplex PCR, while the TCRdb copy is restricted to in-frame clones and leaves out a portion. The table shows about 13,000 clones, with approximately 73% occurring only once. The receptor comes from a human donor with melanoma. The chain uses TRBV18 and TRBJ2-5; perhaps TRBD2 as D (6 bases). What was sequenced was cells from a culture (not recorded whether cultured in vitro). CDR3 nucleotides: TGTGCCAGCTCACCAGTAGGGACTCAAGAGACCCAGTACTTC. The encoded protein is CASSPVGTQETQYF.